This T cell receptor beta chain derives from a study of blood T cell repertoires in COVID-19. Study-wide background: There were acute and convalescent COVID-19 samples, and they came from the United States, Italy and Spain.

In the original workflow: Cell counts per sample came from amplifying reference gene primers. Method: immunoSEQ multiplex PCR; TCRdb's copy keeps in-frame clones and lacks some. That table furnishes V, J and clone size, whereas the DNA furnished D and trimming. The sample has 320,000 or so clones, around 85% seen once. The ends were cut back, 9 bases at V and 2 bases at J, with 10 bases in the middle. The CDR3 is 12 residues long. Germline values: CDR1 KGHDR, CDR2 SFDVKD. Cohort allocation depended upon clinical history that participants reported. Sequenced material: PBMCs or T cells enriched from blood (not recorded which). The chain has TRBV24-1 and TRBJ2-7, with TRBD2 as a possible D gene (6 bases). This TCR was sampled from a woman in her twenties or thirties who had been exposed to COVID-19. CDR3 sequence reads: CATAGPTYEQYF. The CDR3 DNA reads TGTGCCACCGCGGGACCGACCTACGAGCAGTACTTC.